Following are 9 T cell receptor beta chains from one sample sequenced in a study of shared T cell receptors in the human thymus (dated by TCRdb to about 2021). Receptor amplification or capture employed the immunoSEQ multiplex PCR assay. Held by TCRdb, this immuneACCESS table contains in-frame sequences only and omits some clones. Under half of the omission traces to an unresolved V gene where checked; the cause of the rest is unknown. Within this sample are 700,000 to 750,000 clones, with approximately 85% of them counted one time only. The top ten hold under 0.012% of the sample. This sample was shared with a second study, whose subject was human thymus T cells.

Sequenced: thymocytes. These receptors all stem from a girl less than two years old with a congenital heart defect. Donor details come from another sample of the same person, matched by shared clones.

This clone was seen a handful of times. The rearrangement joins TRBV5-1 to TRBJ1-1, with TRBD1 matching 8 bases. CDR1 and CDR2 from the germline V gene are SGHRS and YFSETQ. After removal of 4 bases from V and 4 bases from J, the junction contained 6 bases not matched to a gene. This CDR3 comprises 14 residues. In DNA form, the CDR3 reads TGCGCCAGCAGCATCCGGGACAGGAGCACTGAAGCTTTCTTT. Protein product: CASSIRDRSTEAFF. Variable domain in full (rest from reference TRBV5-1 and TRBJ1-1): KAGVTQTPRYLIKTRGQQVTLSCSPISGHRSVSWYQQTPGQGLQFLFEYFSETQRNKGNFPGRFSGRQFSNSRSEMNVSTLELGDSALYLCASSIRDRSTEAFFGQGTRLTVV.

The chain uses TRBV5-1 and TRBJ1-2; 10 positions match TRBD1. The V gene end was trimmed by 4 bases and the J gene end by 4 bases; junction bases not matched to a gene: 10. Germline lookup yields CDR1 SGHRS and CDR2 YFSETQ. The length of the CDR3 is 16 residues. The CDR3 sequence is CASSIVPGQGSYGYTF. In DNA form, the CDR3 reads TGCGCCAGCAGCATAGTCCCGGGACAGGGGTCCTATGGCTACACCTTC.

This chain joins TRBV7-3 and TRBJ2-3; TRBD2 aligns across 10 bases. V shed 2 bases and J 5 bases; nucleotides not matched to a gene: 7. Germline CDR1 reads SGHTA; CDR2 reads FQGTGA. The CDR3 length is 16 residues. The CDR3 is CASSLEAGGPGDTQYF. For the CDR3, the DNA is TGTGCCAGCAGCTTAGAAGCGGGGGGGCCAGGAGATACGCAGTATTTT.

The V call is TRBV4-2, the J call TRBJ2-5, with TRBD2 identical over 11 bases. The CDR3 has 18 amino acids. The J segment lost 1 base and the V segment lost 0 bases, leaving 7 bases of the junction unmatched. Germline V lookup: CDR1 LGHNA, CDR2 YNFKEQ. This CDR3 is CASSQDRASGGPQETQYF. In DNA form, the CDR3 reads TGTGCCAGCAGCCAAGACCGGGCTAGCGGGGGGCCCCAAGAGACCCAGTACTTC.

This chain uses TRBV7-9 with TRBJ1-1, with 7 nucleotides matching TRBD1. V trimming: 4 bases; J trimming: 4 bases; junction bases outside the gene matches: 12. The CDR3 spans 16 residues. The germline V gene encodes CDR1 SEHNR and CDR2 FQNEAQ (reference sequence). DNA of the CDR3: TGTGCCAGCAGCTCCAGCCGGGACAGCCTCTGCACTGAAGCTTTCTTT. This codes for CASSSSRDSLCTEAFF.

The rearrangement uses TRBV29-1 and TRBJ2-2; 8 positions agree with TRBD2. This CDR3 contains 20 residues. Per germline, CDR1 SQVTM and CDR2 ANQGSEA. The CDR3 region has the DNA TGCAGTGATGCTCTCCATAAAAAGACTCTGGCGGGGGGGAACACCGGGGAGCTGTTTTTT. Encoded protein: CSDALHKKTLAGGNTGELFF.

V and J are TRBV19 and TRBJ1-1; tentatively, D is TRBD1 (5 bases). Germline values: CDR1 LNHDA, CDR2 SQIVND (reference sequence). Trimming removed 9 bases at V and 4 bases at J, with 21 bases between. CDR3 length: 15 residues. CDR3 DNA: TGTGCCAGCCTCGGGACTCTCCATAGGGGCACTGAAGCTTTCTTT. Translation: CASLGTLHRGTEAFF. Full variable domain (missing parts from reference TRBV19 and TRBJ1-1): DGGITQSPKYLFRKEGQNVTLSCEQNLNHDAMYWYRQDPGQGLRLIYYSQIVNDFQKGDIAEGYSVSREKKESFPLTVTSAQKNPTAFYLCASLGTLHRGTEAFFGQGTRLTVV.

The chain has TRBV4-1 and TRBJ1-6, with 7 bases that match TRBD1. Germline CDR1 MGHRA, CDR2 YSYEKL. The CDR3 length is 18 residues. V lost 3 bases to trimming and J lost 2 bases; unmatched junction nucleotides: 10. CDR3 amino acids: CASSHPNQGVTYNSPLHF. CDR3 DNA sequence: TGCGCCAGCAGCCACCCTAATCAGGGGGTGACCTATAATTCACCCCTCCACTTT.

The gene calls are TRBV5-1 and TRBJ2-7; D is perhaps TRBD1 (6 bases). The V gene lost 3 bases and the J gene lost 7 bases, with 17 bases spanning the gap. Germline V CDR1 and CDR2: SGHRS, YFSETQ. This CDR3 is built from 14 residues. CDR3 residues: CASSSPGHEREQYF. CDR3 DNA sequence: TGCGCCAGCAGCTCCCCGGGACACGAGAGAGAGCAGTACTTC.